The present TCR beta chain was sequenced within a study of regulatory T cells in long-lasting Graves disease. Regarding the study as a whole: Lower TCR diversity was seen in persistent Graves' patients than in newly diagnosed ones.

This CDR3 contains 10 residues. Time point of the sample: newly diagnosed GD, antithyroid drugs for less than 3 months. With RNA extracted from PBMCs as input, the TCR library was made. About this clonotype itself: Its antigen is unknown. Compared with germline, one end of the junction differs, possibly owing to a read error.

Arm-PCR of CDR3 regions and iRepertoire HTBI primers were used to build TCR beta libraries. MiXCR, applied by TCRdb to the multiplex PCR reads, yields one record per CDR3 protein. Here the sample spans hundreds of thousands of distinct CDR3 sequences, 15% to 20% being singletons. These same records also appear under a second study, on T cells in Graves' hyperthyroidism and ophthalmopathy. That source notes: Hyperthyroidism of Graves' type that showed no ophthalmopathy progression within 18 months was stable. Patients were excluded for uncontrolled infection, other autoimmune disease, pregnancy or lactation.

The receptor was isolated from a woman aged 35-65 years with Graves disease. This sequence joins TRBV12-3 or TRBV12-4 and TRBJ2-3; D perhaps matches TRBD2 (5 bases). Material: peripheral blood mononuclear cells (PBMCs), obtained at new diagnosis, from a patient treated with antithyroid drugs. In nucleotides, the CDR3 is TGTGCCAGCAGTTCAGAGAGGACTGGATTT. Encoded protein: CASSSERTGF.